Given below is one T cell receptor beta chain in context. Its antigen is as yet unknown. This sample was taken from a study of blood T cells in healthy people across ages. Study details: There was about one barcoded beta molecule captured by template switching per two T cells. Findings and caveats of the study: Comparison with aged donors showed that long-lived donors had more naive CD4+ cells and higher diversity.

Isolated per sample were at least 6 million PBMCs. The V and J ends lost 7 bases and 9 bases respectively, with 24 bases between them. Germline V lookup: CDR1 GTSNPN, CDR2 SVGIG (reference sequence). There are 14 residues in the CDR3. With a J-beta primer mix and a sample-barcoded 5' primer, a second PCR ran 7 to 11 cycles. A single record per CDR3 protein comes from TCRdb applying MiXCR to the 5' RACE reads. In the table there are roughly 1.5 million distinct CDR3 sequences, roughly 43% of which are singletons. The chain carries TRBV30 and TRBJ1-1; the D is unclear. The sample taken for sequencing was blood. The receptor was derived from a woman between 18 and 29 years old in good health. The CDR3 reads CASIKDAGSSKAFF. The CDR3 DNA reads as TGTGCCTCAATAAAGGACGCCGGATCATCTAAAGCTTTCTTT.